This record concerns one TCR beta chain sequence. The antigen remains undetermined. One end of the junction does not line up with germline, which may come from a read error. After isolation, RNA underwent reverse transcription to generate cDNA as the sequencing template. Method: immunoSEQ multiplex PCR; TCRdb's copy keeps in-frame clones and lacks some. The repertoire holds under 200,000 clones, with 55% to 75% as singletons. There are 14 residues in the CDR3. In germline, CDR1 is SGHRS, CDR2 YFSETQ. This entry belongs to a study of CD8+ T cells in alopecia areata. In the study overall: Each day, treated patients took oral tofacitinib twice, at 5 to 10 mg per dose. Broader study findings: Many expanded lesional clones remained in scalp and blood on tofacitinib. Lesional scalp, notably in alopecia totalis/universalis, had clonality above that of normal scalp.

Regarding treatment: oral pan-JAK inhibitor, 5-10 mg twice daily. In alopecia areata patients, both lesional scalp punch biopsies and peripheral blood were collected. V is TRBV5-1 and J is TRBJ1-2, with 8 bases fitting TRBD1. The sequenced sample was CD4+ T cells sorted from blood, obtained at week 24, from a patient treated with tofacitinib. The clonotype comes from a human donor with alopecia areata. The CDR3 DNA follows: TGCACCAGCAGCTTGGACAGGGAGGACTACGGCTACACCTTC. Protein sequence: CTSSLDREDYGYTF.